This T cell receptor (beta chain) was retrieved from a study of control samples from healthy donors and cancer patients. Germline CDR1 reads MNHNY; CDR2 reads SVGAGI (reference sequence). V was shortened by 2 bases and J by 5 bases, with 15 bases between the two germline ends. This CDR3 spans 15 amino acids. Repertoires were generated with immunoSEQ multiplex PCR, while TCRdb's copy carries only in-frame clones and drops some. The profile shows 150,000 to 200,000 clones, 90% of them singletons. The receptor was derived from a woman aged 50 to 60 in good health. The chain employs TRBV6-6 and TRBJ2-5, with D maybe TRBD1 (5 bases). Specimen: blood. The CDR3 spells CASSYLQGGSETQYF. CDR3 in DNA: TGTGCCAGCAGTTACCTTCAGGGCGGTTCGGAGACCCAGTACTTC.